A single sample gave rise to the 28 T cell receptor beta chains below, sequenced in a study of early T cells in non-severe SARS-CoV-2 infection. One entry per CDR3 protein, called by TCRdb with MiXCR from the 5' RACE reads. Here the sample spans roughly 69,000 distinct CDR3 sequences, 10% being singletons. The sample in question was whole blood, obtained at baseline. All receptors come from an adult who was a healthcare worker with PCR-confirmed SARS-CoV-2 infection or an uninfected control (not recorded which).

This clonotype occurred a few times. The chain joins TRBV27 to TRBJ2-3, with a possible D match to TRBD1 (6 bases). CDR3 length: 14 residues. Germline V gene sequence: CDR1 MNHEY, CDR2 SMNVEV (reference sequence). V was trimmed by 3 bases and J by 8 bases, leaving 15 bases between them. For the CDR3, the DNA is TGTGCCAGCAGTTTGTATAACAGGGTCAGTACGCAGTATTTT. Residues: CASSLYNRVSTQYF.

This chain links TRBV27 with TRBJ2-2; 9 bases are shared with TRBD1. J lost 0 bases, V lost 2 bases, and 1 base had no gene match. Germline CDR1 MNHEY, CDR2 SMNVEV (reference sequence). This CDR3 is built from 16 residues. CDR3 residues: CASSLRDRANTGELFF. In DNA, the CDR3 is TGTGCCAGCAGTTTAAGGGACAGGGCGAACACCGGGGAGCTGTTTTTT.

This clonotype was recorded many times. This sequence joins TRBV14 and TRBJ1-1; the D gene is possibly TRBD1 (6 bases). The CDR3 totals 15 residues. Deletions cut 1 base from V and 0 bases from J, with 9 bases between. Germline V gene lookup returns CDR1 SGHDN and CDR2 FVKESK. This CDR3 reads CASSQAAGVNTEAFF. In DNA form, the CDR3 reads TGTGCCAGCAGCCAAGCAGCAGGGGTGAACACTGAAGCTTTCTTT. The whole variable domain, remainder taken from reference TRBV14 and TRBJ1-1, is EAGVTQFPSHSVIEKGQTVTLRCDPISGHDNLYWYRRVMGKEIKFLLHFVKESKQDESGMPNNRFLAERTGGTYSTLKVQPAELEDSGVYFCASSQAAGVNTEAFFGQGTRLTVV.

This clonotype has more than one count but fewer than ten. This sequence joins TRBV24-1 and TRBJ2-3; D is undetermined. The CDR3 sequence is 13 residues long. Germline V CDR1 and CDR2: KGHDR, SFDVKD. Trimming removed 0 bases at V and 8 bases at J, with 8 bases between. This CDR3 is CATSDLPRGTQYF. The CDR3 nucleotides read TGTGCCACCAGTGATTTGCCCCGAGGTACGCAGTATTTT.

Concerning this clonotype: A read error may account for a junction end that differs from germline. In DNA, the CDR3 is TGTAGCGTTGCCAGGGAATCCGAGCAGTACTTC. This gives the protein CSVARESEQYF. The rearrangement uses TRBV29-1 and TRBJ2-7, with D possibly being TRBD1 or TRBD2 (5 bases each). This CDR3 spans 11 amino acids. Germline V gives CDR1 SQVTM, CDR2 ANQGSEA.

In this sample, this clonotype turned up many times. This chain links TRBV28 with TRBJ1-4, with D uncertain. This CDR3 is built from 12 residues. Trimming left V 6 bases short and J 8 bases short, with 10 bases between. Germline V CDR1 and CDR2: MDHEN, SYDVKM. In DNA, the CDR3 is TGTGCCAGCAGCCCCGCTAGAGAAAAACTGTTTTTT. This translates into CASSPAREKLFF.

The chain is built from TRBV20-1 and TRBJ2-7; 12 bases are shared with TRBD2. Germline V gene lookup returns CDR1 DFQATT and CDR2 SNEGSKA (reference sequence). CDR3 length: 14 amino acids. With 6 bases clipped from V and 11 bases from J, the junction kept 14 bases outside the gene matches. CDR3 loop: CSAKPSTSGSNEYF. CDR3 bases: TGCAGTGCAAAACCATCGACTAGCGGGAGTAACGAGTACTTC.

The sample holds many counts of this clonotype. The CDR3 spells CASSLPGQGKTDTQYF. In DNA form, the CDR3 reads TGTGCCAGCAGCTTGCCGGGACAGGGTAAGACAGATACGCAGTATTTT. V and J are TRBV5-4 and TRBJ2-3; 9 bases map to TRBD1. Germline CDR1 SGHNT, CDR2 YYREEE (reference sequence). The CDR3 has 16 amino acids. J was trimmed by 3 bases and V by 1 base; bases with no gene match: 6.

In this sample, this clonotype turned up a few times. V gene TRBV28 combines with J gene TRBJ1-1; TRBD1 is a possible D gene (5 bases). The CDR3 loop spans 14 amino acids. The germline gives CDR1 MDHEN, CDR2 SYDVKM. The ends were cut back, 5 bases at V and 3 bases at J, with 13 bases in the middle. The CDR3 bases are TGTGCCAGCAGTGACCAGGGTCTCGACACTGAAGCTTTCTTT. This sequence encodes CASSDQGLDTEAFF.

This clonotype was counted many times. The chain links TRBV7-8 to TRBJ2-3; 7 positions agree with TRBD1. V lost 5 bases, J lost 0 bases, and 5 bases stayed unmatched. The CDR3 extends over 15 amino acids. Germline values: CDR1 SGHVS, CDR2 FQNEAQ. In DNA form, the CDR3 reads TGTGCCAGCAGCCCAGGGACAGTAAGCACAGATACGCAGTATTTT. It translates to CASSPGTVSTDTQYF.

This clonotype appeared many times. The chain is built from TRBV28 and TRBJ1-3; no definite D call. V lost 3 bases and J lost 0, with 6 bases in between. The CDR3 runs to 14 residues. Germline assignment: CDR1 MDHEN and CDR2 SYDVKM. The CDR3, as DNA: TGTGCCAGCAGTTTCGGCAGCTCTGGAAACACCATATATTTT. Its protein is CASSFGSSGNTIYF.

The rearrangement joins TRBV11-2 to TRBJ2-3, with D uncertain. V was trimmed by 5 bases and J by 2 bases, leaving 8 bases between them. The CDR3 has 13 residues. CDR1 is SGHAT and CDR2 is FQNNGV in the germline V gene. The CDR3 is CASSPRPTDTQYF. The DNA for the CDR3 is TGTGCCAGCAGCCCCAGACCCACAGATACGCAGTATTTT. Full variable domain (rest looked up from reference TRBV11-2 and TRBJ2-3): EAGVAQSPRYKIIEKRQSVAFWCNPISGHATLYWYQQILGQGPKLLIQFQNNGVVDDSQLPKDRFSAERLKGVDSTLKIQPAKLEDSAVYLCASSPRPTDTQYFGPGTRLTVL.

The sample holds many counts of this clonotype. The V call is TRBV6-6, the J call TRBJ2-5; TRBD2 might be the D (7 bases). The germline V and J ends were trimmed by 5 bases and 7 bases, with 26 bases remaining between them. In germline, CDR1 is MNHNY, CDR2 SVGAGI (reference sequence). This CDR3 is built from 17 residues. This CDR3 reads CASSLSGWGGLKGTQYF. The CDR3 coding sequence is TGTGCCAGCAGTCTTAGCGGGTGGGGGGGCCTCAAAGGGACCCAGTACTTC.

The chain recombines TRBV28 with TRBJ2-2; D possibly uses TRBD1 or TRBD2 (6 bases each). The germline V and J ends were trimmed by 6 bases and 1 base, with 15 bases remaining between them. The CDR3 consists of 16 residues. Germline lookup yields CDR1 MDHEN and CDR2 SYDVKM. DNA for the CDR3: TGTGCCAGCAGGGGGGGCGGGCTTAAGAACACCGGGGAGCTGTTTTTT. Protein sequence: CASRGGGLKNTGELFF.

The V call is TRBV29-1, the J call TRBJ2-3; a weak D match, TRBD2 (6 bases). The CDR3 contains 14 residues. Germline CDR1 is SQVTM and CDR2 is ANQGSEA. V gave up 7 bases and J gave up 5 bases, with 19 bases separating them. For the CDR3, the DNA is TGCAGCGCTGCGCGGGAATGGGTGGAAGATACGCAGTATTTT. Translation gives CSAAREWVEDTQYF.

V usage is TRBV5-1 and J usage is TRBJ2-3; perhaps TRBD1 as D (5 bases). V lost 0 bases, J lost 3 bases, and 11 bases lay in between. Germline lookup yields CDR1 SGHRS and CDR2 YFSETQ. This CDR3 is 15 amino acids long. CDR3 DNA sequence: TGCGCCAGCAGCTTGGAAGGGGCTTCGACAGATACGCAGTATTTT. Translation gives CASSLEGASTDTQYF.

The sample holds many counts of this clonotype. This CDR3 is CASGGGEQFF. CDR3 DNA sequence: TGTGCCAGCGGTGGGGGTGAGCAGTTCTTC. This sequence joins TRBV2 and TRBJ2-1; either TRBD1 or TRBD2 may fit D (5 bases each). Germline V lookup: CDR1 SNHLY, CDR2 FYNNEI. Trimming pared 8 bases from V and 9 bases from J, leaving 8 bases between. The CDR3 length is 10 residues.

In its sample, this clonotype was seen many times. The rearrangement uses TRBV5-5 and TRBJ2-3; 7 bases are a match to TRBD1. CDR1 and CDR2 from the germline V gene are SGHKS and YYEKEE (reference sequence). The CDR3 covers 15 residues. The V and J ends lost 3 bases and 4 bases, in that order; junction bases with no gene match: 8. In DNA, the CDR3 is TGTGCCAGCAGCTCAATTGACAGGGTTGCAGATACGCAGTATTTT. Translated, it gives CASSSIDRVADTQYF.

This clonotype was seen many times. The chain employs TRBV28 and TRBJ2-7, with 8 bases identical to TRBD1. The germline V gene encodes CDR1 MDHEN and CDR2 SYDVKM. This CDR3 region has 15 residues. With 6 bases clipped from V and 1 base from J, the junction kept 8 bases outside the gene matches. CDR3 loop: CASRASWTGSYEQYF. CDR3 nucleotide sequence: TGTGCCAGCAGGGCCTCCTGGACAGGGTCCTACGAGCAGTACTTC.

This clonotype occurred a few times. The V call is TRBV12-3 or TRBV12-4, the J call TRBJ2-3; possibly TRBD1 or TRBD2 for D (5 bases each). CDR3 length equals 14 residues. V lost 7 bases and J 2 bases, leaving 13 bases between the germline ends. The CDR3 DNA reads as TGTGCCAGCACCCCTTTTGGGACCACAGATACGCAGTATTTT. Its translation: CASTPFGTTDTQYF.

The sample holds a few counts of this clonotype. This chain joins TRBV6-2 or TRBV6-3 and TRBJ2-3; 9 bases line up with TRBD1. The CDR3 runs to 18 residues. Looked up from germline, CDR1 is MNHEY and CDR2 is SVGEGT. With 5 bases clipped from V and 4 bases from J, the junction kept 16 bases outside the gene matches. CDR3 nucleotides: TGTGCCAGCAGTCATCTCTCGGGACAGGGTCTTCGTTCAGATACGCAGTATTTT. Translating gives CASSHLSGQGLRSDTQYF.

The chain links TRBV12-3 or TRBV12-4 to TRBJ1-1, with a tentative D call TRBD1 (5 bases). V dropped 2 bases and J dropped 7 bases, with 11 bases sitting between them. This CDR3 region has 13 residues. The CDR3 loop reads CASSLQGNGEAFF. CDR3 nucleotide sequence: TGTGCCAGCAGTTTACAGGGCAATGGTGAAGCTTTCTTT.

The rearrangement uses TRBV6-1 and TRBJ1-5; D is possibly TRBD1 (5 bases). This CDR3 region has 16 residues. The ends were cut back, 8 bases at V and 0 bases at J, with 17 bases in the middle. Looked up from germline, CDR1 is MNHNS and CDR2 is SASEGT. The CDR3 region has the DNA TGTGCCAGCGGTCCTGCGGGGCGGAATAGCAATCAGCCCCAGCATTTT. It yields the protein CASGPAGRNSNQPQHF.

CDR3 region: CSVEGPNTGELFF. CDR3 sequence (DNA): TGCAGCGTTGAAGGGCCGAACACCGGGGAGCTGTTTTTT. This sequence joins TRBV29-1 and TRBJ2-2; D uncertain. The CDR3 loop spans 13 amino acids. Trimming removed 1 base from V and 0 bases from J, with 3 bases in between. Germline CDR1 reads SQVTM; CDR2 reads ANQGSEA.

This clonotype was detected ten times or more. This sequence joins TRBV7-8 and TRBJ2-5; weak D call: TRBD2 (5 bases). The CDR3 contains 14 residues. Deletions cut 5 bases from V and 3 bases from J, with 13 bases between. From germline, CDR1 is SGHVS and CDR2 FQNEAQ. Here the CDR3 DNA reads TGTGCCAGCAGCCCGGAATCGCGGGAAGAGACCCAGTACTTC. It specifies CASSPESREETQYF.

This clonotype appeared a few times. This rearrangement joins TRBV4-3 to TRBJ2-1, with TRBD2 as a possible D gene (5 bases). The ends were cut back, 0 bases at V and 6 bases at J, with 12 bases in the middle. The CDR3 contains 15 residues. The germline CDR1 and CDR2 sequences are LGHNA and YSLEER. CDR3 amino acids: CASSQDRTGTNEQFF. The CDR3 nucleotides read TGCGCCAGCAGCCAAGATCGGACGGGAACCAATGAGCAGTTCTTC.

This clonotype was picked up a small number of times. The V call is TRBV6-2 or TRBV6-3, the J call TRBJ2-3; 13 nucleotides agree with TRBD2. Germline V lookup: CDR1 MNHEY, CDR2 SVGEGT. This CDR3 contains 17 residues. With 1 base clipped from V and 5 bases from J, the junction kept 6 bases outside the gene matches. The CDR3 protein is CASSYLGLAGVGDTQYF. Written as DNA, the CDR3 is TGTGCCAGCAGTTACTTAGGACTAGCGGGAGTTGGAGATACGCAGTATTTT.

This clonotype was found many times. V gene TRBV28 combines with J gene TRBJ2-2; D gene uncertain. This CDR3 contains 15 residues. CDR1 and CDR2 (germline): MDHEN, SYDVKM. V was clipped by 1 base and J by 4 bases, with 10 bases between them. The CDR3 here is CASSLLGSGTGELFF. CDR3 DNA: TGTGCCAGCAGTTTATTGGGATCGGGCACCGGGGAGCTGTTTTTT.